The TCR beta chain described here comes from a study of T cells in Graves' hyperthyroidism and ophthalmopathy. This sample holds PBMCs from roughly 10 ml fresh peripheral blood. This clonotype was detected many times. Antigen unknown. The CDR3 length is 15 residues. The V gene lost 4 bases and the J gene lost 6 bases, with 16 bases spanning the gap. Germline V gives CDR1 SGHNT, CDR2 YENEEA. Researchers took RNA transcripts and amplified the TCR beta CDR3 regions from them. The study used the HTBI primer set for a first-round RT-PCR of the TCR CDR3. TCRdb redid the calling of the multiplex PCR reads with MiXCR, one entry per CDR3 protein. The sample shows 250,000 to 300,000 distinct CDR3 sequences, around a fifth of them seen only once. Study-level results: The majority of expanded thyroid clonotypes above 0.001 also appeared in blood.

The rearrangement uses TRBV11-3 and TRBJ2-1; tentatively, D is TRBD1 or TRBD2 (5 bases each). The sequence came from a man in his fifties with Graves' ophthalmopathy. The sample comprised blood. CDR3 sequence: CASSSRSGAGNEQFF. CDR3 nucleotide sequence: TGTGCCAGCAGCTCCCGGTCTGGGGCGGGCAATGAGCAGTTCTTC. Supplemented by reference TRBV11-3 and TRBJ2-1, the full variable domain reads EAGVVQSPRYKIIEKKQPVAFWCNPISGHNTLYWYLQNLGQGPELLIRYENEEAVDDSQLPKDRFSAERLKGVDSTLKIQPAELGDSAVYLCASSSRSGAGNEQFFGPGTRLTVL.